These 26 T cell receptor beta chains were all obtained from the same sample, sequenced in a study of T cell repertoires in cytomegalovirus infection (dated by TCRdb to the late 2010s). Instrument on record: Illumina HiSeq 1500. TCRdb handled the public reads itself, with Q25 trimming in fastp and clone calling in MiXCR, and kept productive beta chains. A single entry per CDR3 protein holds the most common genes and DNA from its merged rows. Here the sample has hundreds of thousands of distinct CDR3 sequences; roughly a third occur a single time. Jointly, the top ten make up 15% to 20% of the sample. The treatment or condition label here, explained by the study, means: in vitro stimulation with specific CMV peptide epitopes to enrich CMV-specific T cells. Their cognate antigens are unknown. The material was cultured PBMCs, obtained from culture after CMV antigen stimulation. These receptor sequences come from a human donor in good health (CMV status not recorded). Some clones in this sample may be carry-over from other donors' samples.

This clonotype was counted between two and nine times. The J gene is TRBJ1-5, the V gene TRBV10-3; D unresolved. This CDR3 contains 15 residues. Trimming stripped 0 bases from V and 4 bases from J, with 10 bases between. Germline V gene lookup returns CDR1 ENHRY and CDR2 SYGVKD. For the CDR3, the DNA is TGTGCCATCAGTGAGTCCCGCGGGCAGAATCAGCCCCAGCATTTT. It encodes CAISESRGQNQPQHF.

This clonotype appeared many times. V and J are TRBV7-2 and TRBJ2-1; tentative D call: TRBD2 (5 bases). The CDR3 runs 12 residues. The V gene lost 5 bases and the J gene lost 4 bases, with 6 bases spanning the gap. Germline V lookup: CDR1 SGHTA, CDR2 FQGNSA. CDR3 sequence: CASSRRYNEQFF. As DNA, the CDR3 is TGTGCCAGCAGCCGGAGGTACAATGAGCAGTTCTTC.

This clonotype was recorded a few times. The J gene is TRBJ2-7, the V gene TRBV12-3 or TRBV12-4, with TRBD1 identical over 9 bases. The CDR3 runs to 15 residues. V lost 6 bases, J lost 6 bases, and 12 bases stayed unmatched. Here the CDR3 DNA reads TGTGCCAGCAGCATCGCCCGGGACAGGGTGTTCGAGCAGTACTTC. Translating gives CASSIARDRVFEQYF.

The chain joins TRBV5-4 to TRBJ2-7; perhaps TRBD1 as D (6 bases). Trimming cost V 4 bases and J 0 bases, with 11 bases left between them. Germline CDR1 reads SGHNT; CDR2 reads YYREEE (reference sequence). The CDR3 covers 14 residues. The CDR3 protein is CASSGRGNSYEQYF. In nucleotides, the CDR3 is TGTGCCAGCAGCGGCAGGGGAAACTCCTACGAGCAGTACTTC. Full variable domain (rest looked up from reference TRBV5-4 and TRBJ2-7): ETGVTQSPTHLIKTRGQQVTLRCSSQSGHNTVSWYQQALGQGPQFIFQYYREEENGRGNFPPRFSGLQFPNYSSELNVNALELDDSALYLCASSGRGNSYEQYFGPGTRLTVT.

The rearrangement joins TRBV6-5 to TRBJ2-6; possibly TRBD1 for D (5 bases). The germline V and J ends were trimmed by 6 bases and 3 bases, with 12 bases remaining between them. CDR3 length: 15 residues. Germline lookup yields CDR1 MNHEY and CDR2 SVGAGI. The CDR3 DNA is TGTGCCAGCAGGTTGGGGCGGCTTGGGGCCAACGTCCTGACTTTC. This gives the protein CASRLGRLGANVLTF.

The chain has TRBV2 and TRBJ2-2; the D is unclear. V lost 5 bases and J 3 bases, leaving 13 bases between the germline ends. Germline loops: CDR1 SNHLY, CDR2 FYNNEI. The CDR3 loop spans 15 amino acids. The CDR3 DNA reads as TGTGCCAGCAGTCTCTACACCCCAGACACCGGGGAGCTGTTTTTT. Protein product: CASSLYTPDTGELFF.

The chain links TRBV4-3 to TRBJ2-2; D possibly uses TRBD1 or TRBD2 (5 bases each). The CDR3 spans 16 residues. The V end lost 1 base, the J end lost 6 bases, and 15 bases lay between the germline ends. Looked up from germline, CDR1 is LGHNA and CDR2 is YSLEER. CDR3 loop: CASSQGPGWGSGELFF. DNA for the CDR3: TGCGCCAGCAGCCAAGGGCCTGGGTGGGGGTCCGGGGAGCTGTTTTTT.

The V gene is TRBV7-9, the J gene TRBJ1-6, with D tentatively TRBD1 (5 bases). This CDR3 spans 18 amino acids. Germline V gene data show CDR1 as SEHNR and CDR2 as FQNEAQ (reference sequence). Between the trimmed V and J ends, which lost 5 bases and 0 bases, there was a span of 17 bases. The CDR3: CASSQGAGQSSYNSPLHF. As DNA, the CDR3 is TGTGCCAGCAGCCAAGGTGCAGGGCAGAGCTCCTATAATTCACCCCTCCACTTT.

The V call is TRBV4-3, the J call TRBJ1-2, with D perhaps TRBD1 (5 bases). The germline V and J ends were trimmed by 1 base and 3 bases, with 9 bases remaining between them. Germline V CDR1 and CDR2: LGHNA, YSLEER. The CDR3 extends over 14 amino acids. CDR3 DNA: TGCGCCAGCAGCCAAGTGGGGGAGGACTATGGCTACACCTTC. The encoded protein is CASSQVGEDYGYTF.

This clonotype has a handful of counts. CDR3 in DNA: TGTGCTAGTTCCCAGGGAACCTACGAGCAGTACTTC. Translating it yields CASSQGTYEQYF. The chain links TRBV12-5 to TRBJ2-7; the D gene is possibly TRBD1 (5 bases). This CDR3 region has 12 residues. V lost 8 bases and J 2 bases, leaving 10 bases between the germline ends. CDR1 is LGHNT, CDR2 FRNRAP, per germline.

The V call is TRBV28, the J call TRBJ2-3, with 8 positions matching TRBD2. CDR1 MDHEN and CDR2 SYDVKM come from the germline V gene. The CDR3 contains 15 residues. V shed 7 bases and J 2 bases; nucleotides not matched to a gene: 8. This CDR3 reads CASTPGGLITDTQYF. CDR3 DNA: TGTGCCAGCACCCCGGGGGGGCTCATCACAGATACGCAGTATTTT.

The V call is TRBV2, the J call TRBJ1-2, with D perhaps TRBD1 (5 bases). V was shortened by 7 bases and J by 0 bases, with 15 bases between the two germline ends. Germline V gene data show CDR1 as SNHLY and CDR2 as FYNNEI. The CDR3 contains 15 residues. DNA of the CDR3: TGTGCCAGCACCGCCCGGACATACTCTAACTATGGCTACACCTTC. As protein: CASTARTYSNYGYTF. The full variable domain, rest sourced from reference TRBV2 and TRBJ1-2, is EPEVTQTPSHQVTQMGQEVILRCVPISNHLYFYWYRQILGQKVEFLVSFYNNEISEKSEIFDDQFSVERPDGSNFTLKIRSTKLEDSAMYFCASTARTYSNYGYTFGSGTRLTVV.

The CDR3 region has the DNA TGTGCCAGCAGCCCCCTCCCGGGACAGAATACCTACACAGATACGCAGTATTTT. Encoded protein: CASSPLPGQNTYTDTQYF. The rearrangement uses TRBV7-9 and TRBJ2-3, with 7 bases fitting TRBD1. The CDR3 consists of 18 residues. Germline V gives CDR1 SEHNR, CDR2 FQNEAQ (reference sequence). J was trimmed by 2 bases and V by 5 bases; bases with no gene match: 16.

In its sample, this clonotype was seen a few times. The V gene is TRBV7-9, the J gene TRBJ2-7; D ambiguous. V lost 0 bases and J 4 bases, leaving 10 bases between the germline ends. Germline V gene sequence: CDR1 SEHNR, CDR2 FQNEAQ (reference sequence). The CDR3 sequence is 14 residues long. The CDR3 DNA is TGTGCCAGCAGCTTAGCCAGCCACCAGTACGAGCAGTACTTC. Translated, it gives CASSLASHQYEQYF.

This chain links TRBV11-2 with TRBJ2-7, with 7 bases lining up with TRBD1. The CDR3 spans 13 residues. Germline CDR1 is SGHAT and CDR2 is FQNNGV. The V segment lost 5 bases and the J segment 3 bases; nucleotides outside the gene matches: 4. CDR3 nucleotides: TGTGCCAGCAGCATGGGACAGAACTACGAGCAGTACTTC. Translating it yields CASSMGQNYEQYF. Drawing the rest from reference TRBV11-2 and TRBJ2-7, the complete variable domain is EAGVAQSPRYKIIEKRQSVAFWCNPISGHATLYWYQQILGQGPKLLIQFQNNGVVDDSQLPKDRFSAERLKGVDSTLKIQPAKLEDSAVYLCASSMGQNYEQYFGPGTRLTVT.

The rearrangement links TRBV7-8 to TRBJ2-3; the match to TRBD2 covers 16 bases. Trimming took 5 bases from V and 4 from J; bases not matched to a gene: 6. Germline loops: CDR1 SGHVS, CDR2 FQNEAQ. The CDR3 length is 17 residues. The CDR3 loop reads CASSPGLAGGQPDTQYF. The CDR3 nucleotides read TGTGCCAGCAGCCCGGGACTAGCGGGGGGGCAACCAGATACGCAGTATTTT.

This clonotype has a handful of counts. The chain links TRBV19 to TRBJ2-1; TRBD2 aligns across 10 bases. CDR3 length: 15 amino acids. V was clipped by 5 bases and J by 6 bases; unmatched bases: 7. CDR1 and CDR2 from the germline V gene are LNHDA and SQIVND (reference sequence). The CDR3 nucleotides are TGTGCCAGTAGTTCCCCTAGCGGGAGACTCAATGAGCAGTTCTTC. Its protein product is CASSSPSGRLNEQFF.

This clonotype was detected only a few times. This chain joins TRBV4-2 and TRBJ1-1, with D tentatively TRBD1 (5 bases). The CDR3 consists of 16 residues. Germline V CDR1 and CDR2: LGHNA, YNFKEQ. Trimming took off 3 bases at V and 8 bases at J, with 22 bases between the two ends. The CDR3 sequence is CASSQARQGVGTEAFF. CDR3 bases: TGTGCCAGCAGCCAGGCGCGGCAGGGTGTGGGTACGGAAGCTTTCTTT.

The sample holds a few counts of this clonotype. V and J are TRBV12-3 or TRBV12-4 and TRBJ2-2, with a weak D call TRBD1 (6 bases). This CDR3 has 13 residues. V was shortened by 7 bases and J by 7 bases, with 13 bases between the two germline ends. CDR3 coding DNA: TGTGCCAGCACACAGGGTTGGCGCGGGGAGCTGTTTTTT. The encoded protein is CASTQGWRGELFF.

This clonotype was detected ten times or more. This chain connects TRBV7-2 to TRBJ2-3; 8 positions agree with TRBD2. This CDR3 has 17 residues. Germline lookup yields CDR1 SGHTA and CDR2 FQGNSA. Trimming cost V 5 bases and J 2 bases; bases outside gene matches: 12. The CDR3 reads CASSASVLSGVTDTQYF. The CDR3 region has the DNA TGTGCCAGCAGCGCGAGCGTTCTTAGCGGGGTCACAGATACGCAGTATTTT. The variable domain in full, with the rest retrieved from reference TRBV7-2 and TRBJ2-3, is GAGVSQSPSNKVTEKGKDVELRCDPISGHTALYWYRQSLGQGLEFLIYFQGNSAPDKSGLPSDRFSAERTGGSVSTLTIQRTQQEDSAVYLCASSASVLSGVTDTQYFGPGTRLTVL.

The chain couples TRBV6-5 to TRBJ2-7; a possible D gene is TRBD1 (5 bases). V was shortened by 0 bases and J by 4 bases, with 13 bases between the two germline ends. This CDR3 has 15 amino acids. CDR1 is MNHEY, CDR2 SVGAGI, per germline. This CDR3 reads CASSYSTGWGYEQYF. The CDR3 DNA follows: TGTGCCAGCAGTTACTCCACAGGTTGGGGTTACGAGCAGTACTTC.

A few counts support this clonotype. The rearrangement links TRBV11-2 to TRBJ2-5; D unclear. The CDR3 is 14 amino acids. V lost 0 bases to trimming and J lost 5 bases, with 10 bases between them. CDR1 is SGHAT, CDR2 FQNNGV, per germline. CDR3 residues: CASSLDKWMETQYF. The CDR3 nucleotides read TGTGCCAGCAGCTTAGATAAGTGGATGGAGACCCAGTACTTC. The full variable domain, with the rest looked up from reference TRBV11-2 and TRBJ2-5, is EAGVAQSPRYKIIEKRQSVAFWCNPISGHATLYWYQQILGQGPKLLIQFQNNGVVDDSQLPKDRFSAERLKGVDSTLKIQPAKLEDSAVYLCASSLDKWMETQYFGPGTRLLVL.

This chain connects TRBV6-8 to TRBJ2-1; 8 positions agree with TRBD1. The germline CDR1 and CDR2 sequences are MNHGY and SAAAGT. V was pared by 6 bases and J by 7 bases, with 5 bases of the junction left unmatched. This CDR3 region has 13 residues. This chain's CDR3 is CASSLTGVNEQFF. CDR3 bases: TGTGCCAGCAGCCTGACAGGGGTGAATGAGCAGTTCTTC.

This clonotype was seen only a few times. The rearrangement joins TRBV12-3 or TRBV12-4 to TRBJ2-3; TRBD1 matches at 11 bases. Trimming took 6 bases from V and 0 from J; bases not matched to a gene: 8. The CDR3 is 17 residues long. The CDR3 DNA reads TGTGCCAGCAGACGGGACAGGGGGTACCGTAGCACAGATACGCAGTATTTT. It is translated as CASRRDRGYRSTDTQYF.

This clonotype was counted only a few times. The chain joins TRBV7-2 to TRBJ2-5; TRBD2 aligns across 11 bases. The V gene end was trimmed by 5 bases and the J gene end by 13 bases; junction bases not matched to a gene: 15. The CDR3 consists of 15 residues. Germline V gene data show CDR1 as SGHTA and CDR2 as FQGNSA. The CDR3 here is CASSPRRTSGPVRYF. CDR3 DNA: TGTGCCAGCAGCCCTAGGAGGACTAGCGGGCCCGTACGGTACTTC.

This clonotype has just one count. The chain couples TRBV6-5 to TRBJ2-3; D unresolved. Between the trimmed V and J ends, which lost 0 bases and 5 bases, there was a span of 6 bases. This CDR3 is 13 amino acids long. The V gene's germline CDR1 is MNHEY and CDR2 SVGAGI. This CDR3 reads CASSYSNGDTQYF. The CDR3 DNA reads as TGTGCCAGCAGTTACTCGAATGGAGATACGCAGTATTTT.